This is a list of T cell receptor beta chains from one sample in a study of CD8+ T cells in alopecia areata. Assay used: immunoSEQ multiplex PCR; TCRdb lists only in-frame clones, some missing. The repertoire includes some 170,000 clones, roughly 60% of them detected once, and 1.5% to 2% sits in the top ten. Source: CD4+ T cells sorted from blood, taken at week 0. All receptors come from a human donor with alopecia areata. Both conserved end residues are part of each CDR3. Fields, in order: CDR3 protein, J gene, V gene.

CASSYGVESTEAFF TRBJ1-1 TRBV6-5
CSVQQLMNTEAFF TRBJ1-1 TRBV29-1
CNRPDRGQPQHF TRBJ1-5 TRBV29-1
CASSLASLAGATGELFF TRBJ2-2 TRBV7-8
CASSLFGGDGYTF TRBJ1-2 TRBV27
CAWRTGQGLYF TRBJ2-7 TRBV30
CASSEGHPPDTQYF TRBJ2-3 TRBV2
CASRGLAGTGLIYGYTF TRBJ1-2 TRBV27
CASSGLAGGPYEQYF TRBJ2-7 TRBV7-2
CAISGGGRETQYF TRBJ2-5 TRBV10-3
CASSLRGVDGYTF TRBJ1-2 TRBV27
CASSQDRLSGADTQYF TRBJ2-3 TRBV4-3
CATSRAGQGAFNEQFF TRBJ2-1 TRBV15
CASSQSGQGPYEQYF TRBJ2-7 TRBV23-1
CASHLKDQETQYF TRBJ2-5 TRBV7-9
CSVRTATTYYNEQFF TRBJ2-1 TRBV29-1
CSVGQQEAFF TRBJ1-1 TRBV29-1
CSVGMVAGGHEQYF TRBJ2-7 TRBV29-1
CASSPDLGKTYEQYF TRBJ2-7 TRBV5-6
CSANTGTSGGYGYEQYF TRBJ2-7 TRBV29-1
CASGRIPSTDTQYF TRBJ2-3 TRBV11-2
CSVYGMGTNTEAFF TRBJ1-1 TRBV29-1
CSAPDYNEQFF TRBJ2-1 TRBV29-1
CSGGTGATNEKLFF TRBJ1-4 TRBV29-1
CASSQVSASTDTQYF TRBJ2-3 TRBV4-1
CASRPNTGTASYEQYF TRBJ2-7 TRBV5-1
CAGGQNYGYTF TRBJ1-2 TRBV19
CASSPYSGANVLTF TRBJ2-6 TRBV6-6
CASSPDGSVNTEAFF TRBJ1-1 TRBV27
CASGSRQPQHF TRBJ1-5 TRBV27